One sample yielded the 27 T cell receptor beta chains listed below, sequenced in a study of response to subunit inactivated influenza vaccine. A single record per CDR3 protein comes from TCRdb applying MiXCR to the RT-PCR reads. In the table there are about 800,000 distinct CDR3 sequences, around 21% of which are singletons. The starting material was PBMCs from blood, obtained roughly 5 days after vaccination. These receptors all come from a man in his forties or fifties who received an inactivated influenza vaccine.

This clonotype has only a few counts. The chain carries TRBV27 and TRBJ2-6; no reliable D call. In germline, CDR1 is MNHEY, CDR2 SMNVEV (reference sequence). The V end lost 4 bases, the J end lost 0 bases, and 7 bases lay between the germline ends. The CDR3 has 15 amino acids. The CDR3 DNA sequence: TGTGCCAGCAGTTCACTATACTCTGGGGCCAACGTCCTGACTTTC. Its protein product is CASSSLYSGANVLTF.

This chain connects TRBV6-6 to TRBJ2-3; D gene uncertain. V was clipped by 0 bases and J by 4 bases, with 5 bases between them. Germline assignment: CDR1 MNHNY and CDR2 SVGAGI (reference sequence). The CDR3 covers 13 residues. For the CDR3, the DNA is TGTGCCAGCAGTTACTCCGAGTCAGATACGCAGTATTTT. It encodes CASSYSESDTQYF.

This clonotype was counted only a few times. V is TRBV29-1 and J is TRBJ2-4; D gene unclear. The CDR3 runs to 15 residues. The germline gives CDR1 SQVTM, CDR2 ANQGSEA. Trimming left V 5 bases short and J 0 bases short, with 14 bases between. The CDR3 is CSVSQKYLAKNIQYF. The CDR3 DNA sequence: TGCAGCGTTTCACAAAAATACCTAGCCAAAAACATTCAGTACTTC.

The sample holds a few counts of this clonotype. V and J are TRBV9 and TRBJ1-1; D is ambiguous. Germline V gives CDR1 SGDLS, CDR2 YYNGEE. This CDR3 has 13 amino acids. Trimming pared 1 base from V and 7 bases from J, leaving 11 bases between. This chain's CDR3 is CASSVPPVGEAFF. In nucleotides, the CDR3 is TGTGCCAGCAGCGTACCCCCTGTAGGTGAAGCTTTCTTT.

The gene calls are TRBV5-1 and TRBJ2-1; D not certain. CDR1 and CDR2 (germline): SGHRS, YFSETQ. V was shortened by 5 bases and J by 10 bases, with 16 bases between the two germline ends. CDR3 length equals 13 residues. CDR3 residues: CASRLNQDLEQFF. In nucleotides, the CDR3 is TGCGCCAGCAGATTAAACCAGGATTTGGAGCAGTTCTTC.

CDR3 nucleotides: TGTGCCAGCAGTTTAGGCGGGGGGGAGCAAGATACGCAGTATTTT. Translated: CASSLGGGEQDTQYF. This chain links TRBV28 with TRBJ2-3; 9 nucleotides line up with TRBD2. In germline, CDR1 is MDHEN, CDR2 SYDVKM. Trimming took 2 bases from V and 5 from J; bases not matched to a gene: 5. This CDR3 has 15 residues.

The rearrangement uses TRBV10-3 and TRBJ2-7; D possibly corresponds to TRBD2 (5 bases). Germline V lookup: CDR1 ENHRY, CDR2 SYGVKD. Trimming left V 7 bases short and J 4 bases short, with 11 bases between. CDR3 length: 12 residues. The CDR3: CAIKSGGYEQYF. The CDR3 DNA reads as TGTGCCATCAAGTCGGGCGGGTACGAGCAGTACTTC.

The rearrangement links TRBV29-1 to TRBJ1-2; 7 bases agree with TRBD1. Germline V gene lookup returns CDR1 SQVTM and CDR2 ANQGSEA. V was clipped by 0 bases and J by 10 bases; unmatched bases: 14. The CDR3 has 15 amino acids. CDR3 sequence: CSVEDLSWDSFFYTF. CDR3 coding DNA: TGCAGCGTTGAAGATCTTTCCTGGGACAGCTTTTTCTACACCTTC.

The rearrangement joins TRBV29-1 to TRBJ2-7; 15 bases fit TRBD2. The CDR3 is 17 amino acids. The ends lost 4 bases at V and 1 base at J; junction bases unmatched: 8. Germline loops: CDR1 SQVTM, CDR2 ANQGSEA. CDR3 nucleotide sequence: TGCAGCGTTGGGGGACTAGCGGGAGGTAAGAGGTCCTACGAGCAGTACTTC. Translating gives CSVGGLAGGKRSYEQYF.

This rearrangement joins TRBV7-8 to TRBJ2-5, with D possibly matching TRBD1 (6 bases). The CDR3 totals 13 residues. Germline CDR1 SGHVS, CDR2 FQNEAQ. V lost 8 bases and J 2 bases, leaving 12 bases between the germline ends. In DNA, the CDR3 is TGTGCCAGCCAGGGGCAGAATCAAGAGACCCAGTACTTC. Translating it yields CASQGQNQETQYF. Drawing the rest from reference TRBV7-8 and TRBJ2-5, the complete variable domain is GAGVSQSPRYKVAKRGQDVALRCDPISGHVSLFWYQQALGQGPEFLTYFQNEAQLDKSGLPSDRFFAERPEGSVSTLKIQRTQQEDSAVYLCASQGQNQETQYFGPGTRLLVL.

The rearrangement uses TRBV28 and TRBJ1-1; no reliable D call. The CDR3 loop spans 13 amino acids. The germline V and J ends were trimmed by 2 bases and 0 bases, with 4 bases remaining between them. The V gene's germline CDR1 is MDHEN and CDR2 SYDVKM. As DNA, the CDR3 is TGTGCCAGCAGTTTACTAATGAACACTGAAGCTTTCTTT. It is translated as CASSLLMNTEAFF.

The chain is built from TRBV5-6 and TRBJ1-2; D remains unclear. In germline, CDR1 is SGHDT, CDR2 YYEEEE. The V gene lost 2 bases and the J gene lost 4 bases, with 9 bases spanning the gap. This CDR3 has 13 residues. The DNA for the CDR3 is TGTGCCAGCAGCTTAGACGTATCCTATGGCTACACCTTC. This encodes CASSLDVSYGYTF.

This clonotype was seen more than once but under ten times. The chain couples TRBV4-1 to TRBJ2-7; D is unclear. The CDR3 contains 14 residues. Germline CDR1 MGHRA, CDR2 YSYEKL. Between the trimmed V and J ends, which lost 2 bases and 2 bases, there was a span of 10 bases. The CDR3 reads CASSQYRDAYEQYF. CDR3 nucleotide sequence: TGCGCCAGCAGCCAATACCGAGACGCCTACGAGCAGTACTTC.

The gene calls are TRBV20-1 and TRBJ2-6; TRBD2 matches 10 bases. The V segment lost 4 bases and the J segment 0 bases; nucleotides outside the gene matches: 6. The CDR3 length is 17 residues. CDR1 and CDR2 from the germline V gene are DFQATT and SNEGSKA (reference sequence). CDR3: CSAKGGTSVSGANVLTF. The CDR3 bases are TGCAGTGCTAAGGGCGGGACTAGCGTCTCTGGGGCCAACGTCCTGACTTTC.

This clonotype has a handful of counts. The chain links TRBV20-1 to TRBJ2-5, with D tentatively TRBD2 (5 bases). The CDR3 runs 14 residues. V was shortened by 2 bases and J by 4 bases, with 14 bases between the two germline ends. Germline V gives CDR1 DFQATT, CDR2 SNEGSKA (reference sequence). The DNA of the CDR3 is TGCAGTGCTAGACCCGAGGGAAGGGCAGAGACCCAGTACTTC. Protein sequence: CSARPEGRAETQYF.

V gene TRBV27 combines with J gene TRBJ1-2; D ambiguous. CDR1 MNHEY and CDR2 SMNVEV come from the germline V gene (reference sequence). CDR3 size: 13 residues. V lost 2 bases and J lost 4, with 8 bases in between. This chain's CDR3 is CASSLRGSYGYTF. CDR3 bases: TGTGCCAGCAGTTTACGAGGGTCCTATGGCTACACCTTC.

This chain uses TRBV6-5 with TRBJ2-1; unclear D gene. Germline V gene lookup returns CDR1 MNHEY and CDR2 SVGAGI. With 0 bases removed from V and 3 bases from J, the gap between germline ends came to 3 bases. CDR3 length: 13 residues. The CDR3 DNA sequence: TGTGCCAGCAGTTACTCGGTCTACAATGAGCAGTTCTTC. It is translated as CASSYSVYNEQFF.

CDR3 in DNA: TGTGCCAGCAGCCAGACCGGGCTATGGGCGTCAGAGACCCAGTACTTC. Translating it yields CASSQTGLWASETQYF. The chain carries TRBV14 and TRBJ2-5; D is undetermined. The germline V gene encodes CDR1 SGHDN and CDR2 FVKESK. V dropped 3 bases and J dropped 4 bases, with 18 bases sitting between them. The CDR3 is made up of 16 amino acids.

This sequence joins TRBV18 and TRBJ1-1; D remains unclear. The germline gives CDR1 KGHSH, CDR2 LQKENI. Deletions cut 5 bases from V and 1 base from J, with 8 bases between. The CDR3 is 13 residues long. The CDR3: CASSSDKNTEAFF. The CDR3 DNA follows: TGTGCCAGCTCATCCGACAAGAACACTGAAGCTTTCTTT.

This clonotype appeared a few times. The chain carries TRBV20-1 and TRBJ2-6, with a possible D match to TRBD2 (6 bases). This CDR3 contains 20 residues. Trimming removed 1 base at V and 0 bases at J, with 22 bases between. Germline CDR1 reads DFQATT; CDR2 reads SNEGSKA (reference sequence). CDR3 bases: TGCAGTGCTAGAGCCCCGGAACGGGCTAGCGCATTCTCTGGGGCCAACGTCCTGACTTTC. It codes for CSARAPERASAFSGANVLTF.

This chain connects TRBV5-1 to TRBJ1-1; D gene ambiguous. The CDR3 extends over 15 amino acids. The germline V gene has CDR1 SGHRS and CDR2 YFSETQ. Trimming removed 1 base at V and 1 base at J, with 11 bases between. CDR3 in amino acids: CASSLSGETNTEAFF. In DNA, the CDR3 is TGCGCCAGCAGCTTGAGTGGGGAAACGAACACTGAAGCTTTCTTT.

This clonotype was recorded a few times. CDR3 sequence: CASSFLWGSGSYEQYF. In DNA, the CDR3 is TGTGCCAGCAGTTTCCTTTGGGGCAGTGGCTCCTACGAGCAGTACTTC. The chain employs TRBV28 and TRBJ2-7; TRBD1 might be the D (5 bases). The CDR3 totals 16 residues. V shed 3 bases and J shed 0 bases, with 15 bases lying between them. Looked up from germline, CDR1 is MDHEN and CDR2 is SYDVKM.

This clonotype was recorded a few times. This chain uses TRBV10-3 with TRBJ1-4, with TRBD1 matching over 7 bases. The V gene end was trimmed by 5 bases and the J gene end by 0 bases; junction bases not matched to a gene: 0. CDR1 is ENHRY and CDR2 is SYGVKD in the germline V gene. The length of the CDR3 is 14 residues. This chain's CDR3 is CAISTGATNEKLFF. CDR3 nucleotide sequence: TGTGCCATCAGTACAGGGGCAACTAATGAAAAACTGTTTTTT.

This clonotype turned up a few times. The rearrangement links TRBV9 to TRBJ2-1; perhaps TRBD1 as D (5 bases). Trimming took 0 bases from V and 6 from J, leaving 13 bases between them. Per the germline V gene, CDR1 is SGDLS and CDR2 is YYNGEE. The CDR3 has 15 amino acids. DNA of the CDR3: TGTGCCAGCAGCGTAGCAGGGCTAACCTTCAATGAGCAGTTCTTC. Translation gives CASSVAGLTFNEQFF.

This clonotype was seen a few times. The gene calls are TRBV5-5 and TRBJ2-2; D not certain. CDR1 SGHKS and CDR2 YYEKEE come from the germline V gene (reference sequence). The CDR3 consists of 15 residues. Trimming stripped 1 base from V and 4 bases from J, with 11 bases between. CDR3 nucleotides: TGTGCCAGCAGCTTGCTCGCCCGGAGCACCGGGGAGCTGTTTTTT. It codes for CASSLLARSTGELFF.

The CDR3 sequence is CASSLGLAGTGSQFF. The CDR3 DNA sequence: TGTGCCAGCAGTTTAGGACTAGCGGGGACGGGGTCACAGTTCTTC. The chain couples TRBV12-3 or TRBV12-4 to TRBJ2-1; 11 bases map to TRBD2. This CDR3 contains 15 residues. After removal of 1 base from V and 13 bases from J, the junction contained 9 bases not matched to a gene.

The chain uses TRBV11-2 and TRBJ2-5; D is unresolved. CDR1 is SGHAT, CDR2 FQNNGV, per germline. The CDR3 totals 12 residues. The V end lost 4 bases, the J end lost 7 bases, and 10 bases lay between the germline ends. Here the CDR3 DNA reads TGTGCCAGCAGCTGGGCTGCCGCGACCCAGTACTTC. This translates into CASSWAAATQYF.